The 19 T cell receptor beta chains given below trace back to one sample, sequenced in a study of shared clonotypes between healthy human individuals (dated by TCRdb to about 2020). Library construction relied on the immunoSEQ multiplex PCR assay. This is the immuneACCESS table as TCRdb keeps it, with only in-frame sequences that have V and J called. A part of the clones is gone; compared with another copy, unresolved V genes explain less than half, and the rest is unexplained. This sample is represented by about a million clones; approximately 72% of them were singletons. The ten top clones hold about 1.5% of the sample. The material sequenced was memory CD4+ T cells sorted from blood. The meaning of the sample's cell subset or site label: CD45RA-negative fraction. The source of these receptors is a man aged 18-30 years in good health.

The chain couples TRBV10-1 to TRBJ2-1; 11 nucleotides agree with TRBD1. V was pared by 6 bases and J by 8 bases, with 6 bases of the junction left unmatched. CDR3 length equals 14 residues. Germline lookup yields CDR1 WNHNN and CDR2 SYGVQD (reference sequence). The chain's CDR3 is CASSRDRGSDEQFF. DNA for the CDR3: TGCGCCAGCAGCCGGGACAGGGGGTCGGATGAGCAGTTCTTC.

The CDR3 nucleotides read TGTGCCAGCAGCCAAGATGGCGCCACCGGGGAGCTGTTTTTT. Its translation: CASSQDGATGELFF. This chain joins TRBV4-2 and TRBJ2-2; D not certain. Germline-derived CDR1 and CDR2 are LGHNA and YNFKEQ. V lost 0 bases to trimming and J lost 4 bases, with 6 bases between them. This CDR3 region has 14 residues.

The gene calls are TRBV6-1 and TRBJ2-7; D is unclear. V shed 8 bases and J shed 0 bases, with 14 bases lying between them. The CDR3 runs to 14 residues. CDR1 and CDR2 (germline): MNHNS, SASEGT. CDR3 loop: CASGFGQISYEQYF. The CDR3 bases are TGTGCCAGCGGTTTCGGGCAGATCTCCTACGAGCAGTACTTC.

In DNA, the CDR3 is TGTGCCAGCAGTGTGACGGGACAGGGCTACGAGCAGTACTTC. Protein: CASSVTGQGYEQYF. This sequence joins TRBV28 and TRBJ2-7; 9 nucleotides align to TRBD1. The trim removed 5 bases at V and 3 bases at J, leaving 5 bases unmatched. In germline, CDR1 is MDHEN, CDR2 SYDVKM. There are 14 residues in the CDR3. The full variable domain, rest sourced from reference TRBV28 and TRBJ2-7, is DVKVTQSSRYLVKRTGEKVFLECVQDMDHENMFWYRQDPGLGLRLIYFSYDVKMKEKGDIPEGYSVSREKKERFSLILESASTNQTSMYLCASSVTGQGYEQYFGPGTRLTVT.

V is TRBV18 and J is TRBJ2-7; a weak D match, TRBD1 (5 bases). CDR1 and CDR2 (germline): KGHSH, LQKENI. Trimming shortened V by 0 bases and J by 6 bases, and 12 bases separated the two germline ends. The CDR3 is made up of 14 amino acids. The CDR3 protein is CASSPPPRVGEQYF. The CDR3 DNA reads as TGTGCCAGCTCACCACCACCCAGGGTAGGCGAGCAGTACTTC.

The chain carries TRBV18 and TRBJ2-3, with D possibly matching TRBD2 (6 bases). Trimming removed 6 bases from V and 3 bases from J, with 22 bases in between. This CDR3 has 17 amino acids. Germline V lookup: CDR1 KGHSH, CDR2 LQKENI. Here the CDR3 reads CASSPALTGERTDTQYF. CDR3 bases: TGTGCCAGCTCCCCAGCGCTAACGGGAGAAAGGACAGATACGCAGTATTTT.

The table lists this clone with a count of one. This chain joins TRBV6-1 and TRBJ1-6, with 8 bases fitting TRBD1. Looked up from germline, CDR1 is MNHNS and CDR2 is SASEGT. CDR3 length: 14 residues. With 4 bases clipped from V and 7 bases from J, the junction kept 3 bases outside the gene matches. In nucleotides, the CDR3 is TGTGCCAGCAGTGGACAGGGGTGGAATTCACCCCTCCACTTT. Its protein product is CASSGQGWNSPLHF.

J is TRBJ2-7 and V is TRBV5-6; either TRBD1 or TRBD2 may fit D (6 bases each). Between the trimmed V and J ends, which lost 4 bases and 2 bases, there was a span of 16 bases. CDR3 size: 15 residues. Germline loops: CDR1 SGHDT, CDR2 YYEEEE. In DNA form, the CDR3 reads TGTGCCAGCAGCGAAGGAGGGGGTGAAACCTACGAGCAGTACTTC. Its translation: CASSEGGGETYEQYF.

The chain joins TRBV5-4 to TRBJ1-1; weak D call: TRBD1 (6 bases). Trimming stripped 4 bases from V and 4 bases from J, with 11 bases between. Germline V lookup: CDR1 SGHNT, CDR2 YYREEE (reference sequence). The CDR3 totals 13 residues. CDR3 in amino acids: CASSETGITEAFF. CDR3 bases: TGTGCCAGCAGCGAAACAGGGATCACTGAAGCTTTCTTT.

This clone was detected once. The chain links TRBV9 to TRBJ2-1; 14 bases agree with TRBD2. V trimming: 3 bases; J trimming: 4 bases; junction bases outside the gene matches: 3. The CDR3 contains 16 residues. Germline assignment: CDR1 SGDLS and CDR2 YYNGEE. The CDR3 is CASSAWTSGRYNEQFF. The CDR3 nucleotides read TGTGCCAGCAGCGCTTGGACTAGCGGGAGGTACAATGAGCAGTTCTTC.

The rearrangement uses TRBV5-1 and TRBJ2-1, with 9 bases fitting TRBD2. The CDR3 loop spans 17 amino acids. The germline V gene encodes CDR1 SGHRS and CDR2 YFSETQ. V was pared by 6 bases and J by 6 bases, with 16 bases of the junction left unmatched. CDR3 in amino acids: CASKPRGGRGRANEQFF. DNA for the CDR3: TGCGCCAGCAAACCTAGGGGAGGCCGCGGGAGGGCCAATGAGCAGTTCTTC.

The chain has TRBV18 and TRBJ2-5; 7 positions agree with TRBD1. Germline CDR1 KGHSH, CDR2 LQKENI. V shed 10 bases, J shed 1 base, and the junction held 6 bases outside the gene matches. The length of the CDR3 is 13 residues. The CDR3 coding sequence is TGTGCCACCCAACAGGGGATCCAAGAGACCCAGTACTTC. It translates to CATQQGIQETQYF.

The CDR3 coding sequence is TGTGCCAGCAATCTCTGGACAGGGGGAACCGAGAACACTGAAGCTTTCTTT. As protein: CASNLWTGGTENTEAFF. The chain carries TRBV28 and TRBJ1-1, with 10 bases lining up with TRBD1. Germline trimming cut 7 bases from V and 1 base from J; bases unmatched to any gene: 12. The germline gives CDR1 MDHEN, CDR2 SYDVKM. The CDR3 is made up of 17 amino acids.

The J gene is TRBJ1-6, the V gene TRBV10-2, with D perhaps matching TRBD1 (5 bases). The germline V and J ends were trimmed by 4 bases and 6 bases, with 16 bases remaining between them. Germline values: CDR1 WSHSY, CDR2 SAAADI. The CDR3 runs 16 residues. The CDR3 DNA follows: TGCGCCAGCAGTGTACGCCGGGATAGGGGTAATTCACCCCTCCACTTT. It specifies CASSVRRDRGNSPLHF.

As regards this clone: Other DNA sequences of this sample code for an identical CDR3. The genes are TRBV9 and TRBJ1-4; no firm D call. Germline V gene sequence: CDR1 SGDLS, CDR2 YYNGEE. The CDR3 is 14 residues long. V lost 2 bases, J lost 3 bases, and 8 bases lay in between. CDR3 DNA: TGTGCCAGCAGCGTCGGAGGCGCTAATGAAAAACTGTTTTTT. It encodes CASSVGGANEKLFF.

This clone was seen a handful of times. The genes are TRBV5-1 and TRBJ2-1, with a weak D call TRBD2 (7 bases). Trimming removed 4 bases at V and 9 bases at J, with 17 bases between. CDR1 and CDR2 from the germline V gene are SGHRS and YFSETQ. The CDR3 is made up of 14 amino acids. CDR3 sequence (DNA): TGCGCCAGCAGCCCGGGGGGCGGGGGCTCTGAGCAGTTCTTC. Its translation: CASSPGGGGSEQFF.

In DNA form, the CDR3 reads TGTGCCAGCAGTTATGGGTCCAGGGATCAGCCCCAGCATTTT. It codes for CASSYGSRDQPQHF. The genes are TRBV6-6 and TRBJ1-5, with D possibly being TRBD1 (5 bases). V was cut by 3 bases and J by 5 bases, with 11 bases left in between. The germline gives CDR1 MNHNY, CDR2 SVGAGI (reference sequence). This CDR3 comprises 14 residues.

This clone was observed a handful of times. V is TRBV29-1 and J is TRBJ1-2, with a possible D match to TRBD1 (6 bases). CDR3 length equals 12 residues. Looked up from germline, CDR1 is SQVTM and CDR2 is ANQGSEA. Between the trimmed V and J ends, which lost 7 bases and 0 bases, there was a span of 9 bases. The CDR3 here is CSAGQSNYGYTF. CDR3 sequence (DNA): TGCAGCGCCGGACAGTCTAACTATGGCTACACCTTC.

The CDR3 is CASLDRVSTDTQYF. The DNA for the CDR3 is TGTGCCAGCCTGGACAGGGTGAGCACAGATACGCAGTATTTT. The rearrangement uses TRBV6-6 and TRBJ2-3; 8 bases line up with TRBD1. The CDR3 has 14 residues. With V trimmed by 8 bases and J by 0 bases, 4 bases remained unmatched. The germline gives CDR1 MNHNY, CDR2 SVGAGI (reference sequence).